These 28 T cell receptor beta chains were all obtained from the same sample, sequenced in a study of blood T cells in healthy people across ages. It was with a sample-barcoded 5' primer and a J-beta primer mix that a second PCR of roughly 7 to 12 cycles was run. In TCRdb, the 5' RACE reads were re-called with MiXCR into one record per CDR3 protein. This sample carries 700,000 to 850,000 distinct CDR3 sequences, approximately 35% of them seen once, and the ten largest clones take 10% to 15%. What was sequenced was blood. These receptors were obtained from a man aged 18 to 30 in good health.

CDR3 sequence reads: CASSPGIEAEAFF. In DNA form, the CDR3 reads TGCGCCAGCAGCCCCGGGATAGAAGCTGAAGCTTTCTTT. The chain couples TRBV4-1 to TRBJ1-1; no definite D call. Germline loops: CDR1 MGHRA, CDR2 YSYEKL. Trimming cost V 4 bases and J 6 bases, with 12 bases left between them. CDR3 length equals 13 residues.

In regard to this clonotype: A junction boundary mismatches the germline segment, possibly from a read error. This chain connects TRBV29-1 to TRBJ2-3; weak D call: TRBD1 (6 bases). CDR3 length: 19 residues. CDR1 and CDR2 from the germline V gene are SQVTM and ANQGSEA. Written as DNA, the CDR3 is TGCGGCGTTGAGGATCTGGGACATCTCCTTCTTCTTTACACAGATACGCAGTATTTT. Amino acids: CGVEDLGHLLLLYTDTQYF.

The chain couples TRBV6-6 to TRBJ1-2; D unclear. CDR1 is MNHNY and CDR2 is SVGAGI in the germline V gene (reference sequence). The CDR3 extends over 14 amino acids. V lost 4 bases, J lost 4 bases, and 13 bases lay in between. The CDR3 protein is CASSLGKAPYGYTF. In DNA form, the CDR3 reads TGTGCCAGCAGTTTAGGGAAAGCCCCCTATGGCTACACCTTC.

J is TRBJ1-4 and V is TRBV20-1; a weak D match, TRBD1 (6 bases). The CDR3 has 12 amino acids. V lost 7 bases and J 6 bases, leaving 12 bases between the germline ends. Germline V lookup: CDR1 DFQATT, CDR2 SNEGSKA (reference sequence). The CDR3 sequence is CSGGGLDEKLFF. The CDR3 DNA follows: TGCAGTGGGGGGGGGCTAGATGAAAAACTGTTTTTT.

This clonotype was seen only once. The rearrangement uses TRBV10-3 and TRBJ2-5; 7 nucleotides agree with TRBD1. The end of the DNA aligns better with TRBJ2-7, so the J call may be wrong. This CDR3 has 13 amino acids. Germline CDR1 ENHRY, CDR2 SYGVKD. CDR3 bases: TGTGCCATCAGCCGACAGGGCGGGTACGAGCAGTACTTC. This encodes CAISRQGGYEQYF.

The sample holds a few counts of this clonotype. The chain has TRBV20-1 and TRBJ1-2; possibly TRBD1 for D (5 bases). CDR1 DFQATT and CDR2 SNEGSKA come from the germline V gene (reference sequence). This CDR3 spans 16 amino acids. With 6 bases removed from V and 1 base from J, the gap between germline ends came to 21 bases. DNA of the CDR3: TGCAGTGCCGTTGGGGCAGATATGGGATATAACTATGGCTACACCTTC. Its protein is CSAVGADMGYNYGYTF.

In its sample, this clonotype was seen many times. This chain uses TRBV12-3 or TRBV12-4 with TRBJ2-1; D is possibly TRBD2 (6 bases). V was pared by 1 base and J by 8 bases, with 12 bases between. This CDR3 spans 14 amino acids. For the CDR3, the DNA is TGTGCCAGCAGTTTAGGGGGGGTTTCGGATGAGCAGTTCTTC. Its translation: CASSLGGVSDEQFF.

V is TRBV20-1 and J is TRBJ2-2, with D perhaps matching TRBD2 (6 bases). The length of the CDR3 is 14 residues. Between the trimmed V and J ends, which lost 6 bases and 5 bases, there was a span of 16 bases. The germline V gene encodes CDR1 DFQATT and CDR2 SNEGSKA (reference sequence). In nucleotides, the CDR3 is TGCAGTGCCCCCGGTTTTCGGGGGACCGGGGAGCTGTTTTTT. Amino acids: CSAPGFRGTGELFF.

The rearrangement joins TRBV2 to TRBJ2-5; 9 bases match TRBD1. This CDR3 has 15 amino acids. Germline V gene data show CDR1 as SNHLY and CDR2 as FYNNEI. V was clipped by 5 bases and J by 11 bases; unmatched bases: 15. CDR3: CASSPGQGRLNEQYF. CDR3 in DNA: TGTGCCAGCAGTCCTGGACAGGGGAGGCTGAATGAGCAGTACTTC.

This clonotype has only one observation. The rearrangement uses TRBV27 and TRBJ1-6; 7 positions match TRBD1. This CDR3 comprises 16 residues. Trimming cost V 2 bases and J 10 bases; bases outside gene matches: 11. Germline CDR1 MNHEY, CDR2 SMNVEV (reference sequence). The CDR3: CASSLSRGAGGSPLHF. CDR3 bases: TGTGCCAGCAGTTTAAGTCGGGGGGCAGGGGGATCACCCCTCCACTTT.

The J gene is TRBJ1-5, the V gene TRBV20-1; D is perhaps TRBD1 (6 bases). Trimming took 6 bases from V and 6 from J, leaving 18 bases between them. This CDR3 comprises 14 residues. The germline V gene has CDR1 DFQATT and CDR2 SNEGSKA (reference sequence). In DNA, the CDR3 is TGCAGTGCCCCCCGGACTGGGGACATTCAGCCCCAGCATTTT. It specifies CSAPRTGDIQPQHF.

The gene calls are TRBV12-5 and TRBJ2-2, with TRBD1 identical over 8 bases. There are 16 residues in the CDR3. Unmatched junction bases numbered 8, after V lost 4 bases and J lost 4 bases. Germline CDR1 is LGHNT and CDR2 is FRNRAP. CDR3 DNA sequence: TGTGCTAGTGGTTGGTGGACAGGGTTGAGCACCGGGGAGCTGTTTTTT. Its translation: CASGWWTGLSTGELFF.

The genes are TRBV11-2 and TRBJ2-3; no definite D call. This CDR3 has 17 residues. Germline CDR1 SGHAT, CDR2 FQNNGV. V dropped 1 base and J dropped 0 bases, with 14 bases sitting between them. DNA for the CDR3: TGTGCCAGCAGCTTAGGAGCAGGTGTTACTAGCACAGATACGCAGTATTTT. This gives the protein CASSLGAGVTSTDTQYF.

The chain recombines TRBV13 with TRBJ1-1; 7 bases match TRBD1. Germline V gene lookup returns CDR1 PRHDT and CDR2 FYEKMQ (reference sequence). Trimming removed 3 bases from V and 6 bases from J; junction bases left unmatched: 4. The CDR3 has 13 amino acids. The CDR3 coding sequence is TGTGCCAGCAGCTTCAGGGGGAGGGCTGAAGCTTTCTTT. Translation: CASSFRGRAEAFF. Drawing the rest from reference TRBV13 and TRBJ1-1, the complete variable domain is AAGVIQSPRHLIKEKRETATLKCYPIPRHDTVYWYQQGPGQDPQFLISFYEKMQSDKGSIPDRFSAQQFSDYHSELNMSSLELGDSALYFCASSFRGRAEAFFGQGTRLTVV.

V is TRBV5-5 and J is TRBJ2-1, with TRBD2 matching over 10 bases. This CDR3 is 15 amino acids long. In germline, CDR1 is SGHKS, CDR2 YYEKEE (reference sequence). Trimming at V came to 1 base and at J to 8 bases, leaving 6 bases not matched to a gene. CDR3 in amino acids: CASSLSASGGHEQFF. As DNA, the CDR3 is TGTGCCAGCAGCTTGTCGGCTAGCGGGGGACATGAGCAGTTCTTC.

This clonotype was detected a few times. This chain joins TRBV4-1 and TRBJ2-2; TRBD2 aligns across 8 bases. With 0 bases clipped from V and 6 bases from J, the junction kept 9 bases outside the gene matches. The CDR3 is 17 residues long. CDR1 is MGHRA, CDR2 YSYEKL, per germline. The CDR3 DNA reads TGCGCCAGCAGCCAAGATATTCCGGGGGGGCCGGCCGGGGAGCTGTTTTTT. This translates into CASSQDIPGGPAGELFF.

This clonotype was seen a few times. Germline and junction disagree at one end, which may indicate a read error. Here the CDR3 DNA reads TGTGCCCGACGAGAAGGGGGTTTGAGCTCACCCCCCCACTTT. It is translated as CARREGGLSSPPHF. The rearrangement uses TRBV2 and TRBJ1-6, with D tentatively TRBD1 (6 bases). The CDR3 has 14 amino acids. Germline V gene lookup returns CDR1 SNHLY and CDR2 FYNNEI.

A remark on this clonotype: A much larger clone differs from this one at a single base, so this may be a read error. The chain joins TRBV29-1 to TRBJ2-4; 8 bases line up with TRBD2. With the DNA end fitting TRBJ2-7 better, the J assignment may be wrong. CDR1 and CDR2 (germline): SQVTM, ANQGSEA. This CDR3 has 13 amino acids. The CDR3 DNA reads as TGCAGCGGTGAAGCGGGGGTTCCCTACGAGCAGTACTTC. This encodes CSGEAGVPYEQYF.

This rearrangement joins TRBV27 to TRBJ1-2; D ambiguous. The CDR3 is 15 residues long. From germline, CDR1 is MNHEY and CDR2 SMNVEV (reference sequence). V shed 3 bases and J shed 2 bases, with 13 bases lying between them. DNA of the CDR3: TGTGCCAGCAGTTTTGCCCCAGTCGAAAACTATGGCTACACCTTC. Translation: CASSFAPVENYGYTF.

This clonotype was recorded a few times. This chain connects TRBV6-5 to TRBJ2-1; the D gene is possibly TRBD2 (6 bases). V dropped 4 bases and J dropped 3 bases, with 19 bases sitting between them. Germline assignment: CDR1 MNHEY and CDR2 SVGAGI. The CDR3 runs 17 residues. The CDR3 DNA sequence: TGTGCCAGCAGTTTACATAAACCGGGACTTCTCTACAATGAGCAGTTCTTC. This gives the protein CASSLHKPGLLYNEQFF.

V and J are TRBV5-6 and TRBJ2-2; TRBD1 aligns across 9 bases. The CDR3 runs to 15 residues. Germline V lookup: CDR1 SGHDT, CDR2 YYEEEE. V gave up 4 bases and J gave up 9 bases; unmatched junction bases: 10. The CDR3 loop reads CASSPDRGNGRELFF. The CDR3 DNA follows: TGTGCCAGCAGCCCGGACAGGGGCAATGGGCGGGAGCTGTTTTTT.

This clonotype has ten or more counts. The chain has TRBV29-1 and TRBJ2-4; no clear D. The V gene lost 4 bases and the J gene lost 0 bases, with 7 bases spanning the gap. Germline CDR1 reads SQVTM; CDR2 reads ANQGSEA. CDR3 length: 13 residues. The CDR3 DNA reads TGCAGCGTTGTAGAAGGAGCCAAAAACATTCAGTACTTC. This sequence encodes CSVVEGAKNIQYF. Complete variable domain (other parts from reference TRBV29-1 and TRBJ2-4): SAVISQKPSRDICQRGTSLTIQCQVDSQVTMMFWYRQQPGQSLTLIATANQGSEATYESGFVIDKFPISRPNLTFSTLTVSNMSPEDSSIYLCSVVEGAKNIQYFGAGTRLSVL.

The rearrangement uses TRBV29-1 and TRBJ1-5; 11 bases fit TRBD1. The CDR3 runs 14 residues. Germline V CDR1 and CDR2: SQVTM, ANQGSEA. The V segment lost 4 bases and the J segment 6 bases; nucleotides outside the gene matches: 5. Here the CDR3 reads CSVVDRGPGQPQHF. CDR3 nucleotide sequence: TGCAGCGTTGTGGACAGGGGGCCGGGTCAGCCCCAGCATTTT. Drawing the rest from reference TRBV29-1 and TRBJ1-5, the complete variable domain is SAVISQKPSRDICQRGTSLTIQCQVDSQVTMMFWYRQQPGQSLTLIATANQGSEATYESGFVIDKFPISRPNLTFSTLTVSNMSPEDSSIYLCSVVDRGPGQPQHFGDGTRLSIL.

This clonotype was counted a few times. The chain carries TRBV14 and TRBJ2-5; no clear D gene. The CDR3 sequence is 14 residues long. In germline, CDR1 is SGHDN, CDR2 FVKESK. V lost 1 base and J lost 4, with 10 bases in between. CDR3 in amino acids: CASSQVQARETQYF. Here the CDR3 DNA reads TGTGCCAGCAGCCAAGTGCAGGCCCGAGAGACCCAGTACTTC.

This clonotype was observed many times. The CDR3 is CAIRTSGRNEQFF. The CDR3 nucleotides are TGTGCCATCAGGACTAGCGGGAGAAATGAGCAGTTCTTC. V is TRBV10-3 and J is TRBJ2-1; TRBD2 agrees at 12 bases. The J segment lost 7 bases and the V segment lost 6 bases, leaving 1 base of the junction unmatched. Germline CDR1 reads ENHRY; CDR2 reads SYGVKD. This CDR3 is 13 amino acids long.

A remark on this clonotype: This CDR3 is missing its conserved last phenylalanine or tryptophan, likely due to a read error. This chain connects TRBV6-2 or TRBV6-3 to TRBJ2-5; the D call may be TRBD1 or TRBD2 (6 bases each). Trimming removed 2 bases from V and 8 bases from J, with 24 bases in between. Germline V gene lookup returns CDR1 MNHEY and CDR2 SVGEGT. The CDR3 is 17 amino acids. This CDR3 reads CASSYGGRGSPLSTQYS. For the CDR3, the DNA is TGTGCCAGCAGTTACGGGGGGCGGGGTAGCCCTCTATCCACCCAGTACTCC.

The chain links TRBV20-1 to TRBJ1-1, with D perhaps matching TRBD1 (5 bases). Deletions cut 6 bases from V and 1 base from J, with 9 bases between. There are 12 residues in the CDR3. Germline CDR1 reads DFQATT; CDR2 reads SNEGSKA (reference sequence). CDR3 in amino acids: CSASDKNTEAFF. DNA for the CDR3: TGCAGTGCCTCGGACAAGAACACTGAAGCTTTCTTT.

This rearrangement joins TRBV10-3 to TRBJ1-2; the match to TRBD1 covers 7 bases. J lost 5 bases, V lost 6 bases, and 18 bases had no gene match. There are 17 residues in the CDR3. The germline V gene encodes CDR1 ENHRY and CDR2 SYGVKD. CDR3: CAISGNKQGTERYGYTF. In nucleotides, the CDR3 is TGTGCCATCAGCGGAAATAAACAGGGGACAGAGAGATATGGCTACACCTTC.